The 30 T cell receptor beta chains below were found in one sample sequenced in a study of T cell responses to AZD1222 COVID-19 vaccine. The method was immunoSEQ multiplex PCR; TCRdb's version includes in-frame clones alone and lacks a portion of them. The profile shows over 70,000 clones, approximately 91% of them singletons. The specimen was peripheral blood, collected on day 0 of AZD1222 vaccination. These receptors were collected from an adult in good health.

The V and J genes are TRBV7-9 and TRBJ2-3, with 11 bases fitting TRBD2. With V trimmed by 0 bases and J by 1 base, 3 bases remained unmatched. Germline V gene sequence: CDR1 SEHNR, CDR2 FQNEAQ (reference sequence). The CDR3 covers 17 residues. The CDR3 sequence is CASSLALAGGRTDTQYF. CDR3 bases: TGTGCCAGCAGCTTAGCTCTAGCGGGAGGACGCACAGATACGCAGTATTTT.

The J gene is TRBJ1-3, the V gene TRBV5-1, with TRBD1 matching over 7 bases. This CDR3 region has 16 residues. Trimming at V came to 0 bases and at J to 0 bases, leaving 3 bases not matched to a gene. The germline V gene has CDR1 SGHRS and CDR2 YFSETQ. CDR3 loop: CASSLGQGFSGNTIYF. The CDR3, as DNA: TGCGCCAGCAGCTTGGGACAGGGATTCTCTGGAAACACCATATATTTT.

CDR3: CASSQGTSASGETQYF. DNA of the CDR3: TGTGCCAGCAGCCAAGGGACTAGCGCCAGCGGGGAGACCCAGTACTTC. The chain is built from TRBV4-2 and TRBJ2-5; TRBD2 agrees at 9 bases. Germline trimming cut 1 base from V and 5 bases from J; bases unmatched to any gene: 8. Germline lookup yields CDR1 LGHNA and CDR2 YNFKEQ. This CDR3 comprises 16 residues.

This clone was observed a single time. The rearrangement links TRBV6-5 to TRBJ1-1; D gene uncertain. Germline V gene data show CDR1 as MNHEY and CDR2 as SVGAGI. Trimming removed 5 bases at V and 4 bases at J, with 8 bases between. This CDR3 comprises 12 residues. Here the CDR3 reads CASSPAVTEAFF. Here the CDR3 DNA reads TGTGCCAGCAGTCCCGCTGTCACTGAAGCTTTCTTT.

The J gene is TRBJ1-1, the V gene TRBV2; TRBD1 is a possible D gene (5 bases). V was cut by 7 bases and J by 2 bases, with 11 bases left in between. Germline V gene sequence: CDR1 SNHLY, CDR2 FYNNEI. The CDR3 has 13 residues. CDR3 bases: TGTGCCAGCAATGGGGCGACTAACACTGAAGCTTTCTTT. Its protein is CASNGATNTEAFF.

V usage is TRBV6-2 or TRBV6-3 and J usage is TRBJ2-1; TRBD2 matches at 9 bases. V was pared by 6 bases and J by 8 bases, with 11 bases of the junction left unmatched. The CDR3 is made up of 15 amino acids. Per the germline V gene, CDR1 is MNHEY and CDR2 is SVGEGT. In DNA, the CDR3 is TGTGCCAGCAGCAGGGCGGGAGGGCCGTTGGATGAGCAGTTCTTC. It yields the protein CASSRAGGPLDEQFF.

This clone was picked up a small number of times. V and J are TRBV6-5 and TRBJ1-6, with D possibly matching TRBD1 (5 bases). From germline, CDR1 is MNHEY and CDR2 SVGAGI. The germline V and J ends were trimmed by 3 bases and 8 bases, with 8 bases remaining between them. The CDR3 is 13 amino acids. The CDR3 sequence is CASSYRGYSPLHF. The CDR3 DNA is TGTGCCAGCAGTTATCGGGGGTATTCACCCCTCCACTTT.

The J gene is TRBJ1-4, the V gene TRBV7-9; no definite D call. Germline V gene data show CDR1 as SEHNR and CDR2 as FQNEAQ (reference sequence). The CDR3 sequence is 14 residues long. V lost 1 base, J lost 5 bases, and 8 bases lay in between. The CDR3 sequence is CASSLGGLNEKLFF. The CDR3 bases are TGTGCCAGCAGCTTAGGCGGGTTGAATGAAAAACTGTTTTTT.

This rearrangement joins TRBV24-1 to TRBJ2-1, with a tentative D call TRBD1 (6 bases). Germline V lookup: CDR1 KGHDR, CDR2 SFDVKD. Deletions cut 0 bases from V and 0 bases from J, with 14 bases between. There are 18 residues in the CDR3. The CDR3 sequence: CATSDLGGGRGSYNEQFF. Written as DNA, the CDR3 is TGTGCCACCAGTGATTTGGGGGGTGGCAGGGGCTCCTACAATGAGCAGTTCTTC.

This clone was counted a few times. The chain couples TRBV2 to TRBJ1-5; D perhaps matches TRBD1 (6 bases). Germline V gene sequence: CDR1 SNHLY, CDR2 FYNNEI. The CDR3 runs to 14 residues. V was clipped by 5 bases and J by 9 bases, with 17 bases between them. CDR3 nucleotide sequence: TGTGCCAGCAGTCAGGGTAAGGGGGAACGGCCCCAGCATTTT. The encoded protein is CASSQGKGERPQHF.

This clone has just a few counts. The chain's CDR3 is CASSRWGGSSRDEQFF. The CDR3 bases are TGTGCCAGTAGCCGTTGGGGCGGGAGCTCCCGCGATGAGCAGTTCTTC. V gene TRBV19 combines with J gene TRBJ2-1; 7 nucleotides agree with TRBD2. The V segment lost 6 bases and the J segment 8 bases; nucleotides outside the gene matches: 16. The V gene's germline CDR1 is LNHDA and CDR2 SQIVND (reference sequence). There are 16 residues in the CDR3.

The chain joins TRBV4-2 to TRBJ1-1; the D is unclear. Germline V CDR1 and CDR2: LGHNA, YNFKEQ. Trimming took off 4 bases at V and 11 bases at J, with 17 bases between the two ends. The CDR3 spans 13 residues. The CDR3 region is CASSRAITVAAFF. Here the CDR3 DNA reads TGTGCCAGCAGCCGGGCCATCACGGTCGCCGCTTTCTTT.

The chain uses TRBV10-3 and TRBJ2-1, with 9 bases fitting TRBD2. This CDR3 comprises 15 residues. From germline, CDR1 is ENHRY and CDR2 SYGVKD. Trimming removed 6 bases from V and 5 bases from J; junction bases left unmatched: 8. CDR3 residues: CAISQQAGGNNEQFF. CDR3 sequence (DNA): TGTGCCATCAGCCAACAAGCGGGAGGAAACAATGAGCAGTTCTTC.

The V call is TRBV6-6, the J call TRBJ2-5; 11 positions agree with TRBD2. The junction had 11 bases not matched to a gene; V was cut back by 5 bases and J by 0 bases. In germline, CDR1 is MNHNY, CDR2 SVGAGI (reference sequence). This CDR3 spans 18 amino acids. The CDR3 protein is CASSPVVAGGIHQETQYF. The CDR3 DNA sequence: TGTGCCAGCAGTCCCGTGGTAGCGGGAGGGATACACCAAGAGACCCAGTACTTC.

Judged by abundance, this clone is medium-sized. The J gene is TRBJ2-1, the V gene TRBV13; 9 bases are shared with TRBD1. Germline values: CDR1 PRHDT, CDR2 FYEKMQ (reference sequence). This CDR3 is built from 13 residues. V shed 4 bases, J shed 9 bases, and the junction held 4 bases outside the gene matches. The CDR3: CASSSGTGSEQFF. CDR3 in DNA: TGTGCCAGCAGCTCCGGGACAGGGAGTGAGCAGTTCTTC.

The chain is built from TRBV29-1 and TRBJ2-7; D is unresolved. The CDR3 is 11 residues long. V gave up 4 bases and J gave up 0 bases, with 4 bases separating them. Per germline, CDR1 SQVTM and CDR2 ANQGSEA. CDR3 nucleotides: TGCAGCGTTGTTCTCTCCTACGAGCAGTACTTC. This encodes CSVVLSYEQYF.

In this sample, this clone turned up a few times. The chain uses TRBV21-1 and TRBJ2-3. TRBV21-1 is shown as a pseudogene. This CDR3 has 14 residues. The CDR3 sequence is CASSKWVWEDTQYF. CDR3 bases: TGTGCCAGCAGCAAATGGGTGTGGGAAGATACGCAGTATTTT.

The J gene is TRBJ1-5, the V gene TRBV18, with D hard to call. In germline, CDR1 is KGHSH, CDR2 LQKENI. Trimming stripped 4 bases from V and 0 bases from J, with 10 bases between. This CDR3 region has 15 residues. The CDR3 protein is CASSHSADSNQPQHF. The CDR3 nucleotides are TGTGCCAGCTCACATTCGGCAGATAGCAATCAGCCCCAGCATTTT.

The chain uses TRBV7-3 and TRBJ2-2; D is possibly TRBD1 (5 bases). CDR3 length: 14 residues. V shed 7 bases and J shed 2 bases, with 11 bases lying between them. The germline V gene encodes CDR1 SGHTA and CDR2 FQGTGA. The CDR3 bases are TGTGCCAGCATGGCACAGGCTAACACCGGGGAGCTGTTTTTT. It codes for CASMAQANTGELFF.

The genes are TRBV9 and TRBJ2-1; TRBD2 matches 13 bases. Per the germline V gene, CDR1 is SGDLS and CDR2 is YYNGEE. The CDR3 consists of 16 residues. Trimming removed 0 bases from V and 3 bases from J; junction bases left unmatched: 0. CDR3: CASSVGTSGSYNEQFF. The DNA for the CDR3 is TGTGCCAGCAGCGTAGGGACTAGCGGGAGCTACAATGAGCAGTTCTTC. The full variable domain, completed using reference TRBV9 and TRBJ2-1, is DSGVTQTPKHLITATGQRVTLRCSPRSGDLSVYWYQQSLDQGLQFLIQYYNGEERAKGNILERFSAQQFPDLHSELNLSSLELGDSALYFCASSVGTSGSYNEQFFGPGTRLTVL.

The V call is TRBV12-3 or TRBV12-4, the J call TRBJ2-2, with D uncertain. V lost 5 bases, J lost 6 bases, and 7 bases lay in between. This CDR3 has 12 amino acids. The CDR3 DNA reads as TGTGCCAGCAGTCCCGGGCCCGGGGAGCTGTTTTTT. Encoded protein: CASSPGPGELFF.

The gene calls are TRBV6-2 or TRBV6-3 and TRBJ2-1; 9 bases map to TRBD2. Trimming cost V 2 bases and J 0 bases; bases outside gene matches: 5. This CDR3 comprises 17 residues. Germline CDR1 MNHEY, CDR2 SVGEGT. The CDR3 sequence is CASSYISGSSSYNEQFF. The CDR3 DNA follows: TGTGCCAGCAGTTACATTAGCGGGAGTTCCTCCTACAATGAGCAGTTCTTC.

The rearrangement joins TRBV6-5 to TRBJ1-1, with no clear D. Germline-derived CDR1 and CDR2 are MNHEY and SVGAGI. The CDR3 contains 15 residues. V dropped 6 bases and J dropped 1 base, with 15 bases sitting between them. CDR3 nucleotide sequence: TGTGCCAGCAGCCAAACAGCCGACCCGAACACTGAAGCTTTCTTT. It codes for CASSQTADPNTEAFF.

The chain joins TRBV2 to TRBJ2-1; 8 bases match TRBD2. The length of the CDR3 is 17 residues. Germline CDR1 is SNHLY and CDR2 is FYNNEI. V shed 6 bases, J shed 5 bases, and the junction held 15 bases outside the gene matches. This chain's CDR3 is CASRGTGRALRNNEQFF. CDR3 nucleotides: TGTGCCAGCAGGGGGACCGGGAGGGCCCTACGCAACAATGAGCAGTTCTTC.

The count of this clone is one. J is TRBJ1-5 and V is TRBV28; D gene unclear. V shed 3 bases and J shed 5 bases, with 5 bases lying between them. There are 12 residues in the CDR3. Germline loops: CDR1 MDHEN, CDR2 SYDVKM. The CDR3 protein is CASSFSDQPQHF. The CDR3 region has the DNA TGTGCCAGCAGTTTCAGCGATCAGCCCCAGCATTTT.

This clone has just one count. The chain has TRBV25-1 and TRBJ1-5; D is uncertain. The CDR3 loop spans 14 amino acids. Trimming left V 6 bases short and J 1 base short, with 10 bases between. Germline CDR1 MGHDK, CDR2 SYGVNS. CDR3 in amino acids: CASSLTGSNQPQHF. In DNA form, the CDR3 reads TGTGCCAGCAGCCTCACGGGGAGCAATCAGCCCCAGCATTTT.

This chain links TRBV7-2 with TRBJ2-1; tentative D call: TRBD2 (6 bases). Germline CDR1 reads SGHTA; CDR2 reads FQGNSA. V was pared by 5 bases and J by 3 bases, with 14 bases between. This CDR3 has 15 residues. CDR3 protein: CASSPGASDYNEQFF. The CDR3 bases are TGTGCCAGCAGCCCCGGGGCTAGCGACTACAATGAGCAGTTCTTC.

The rearrangement joins TRBV28 to TRBJ2-7; 7 bases match TRBD2. In germline, CDR1 is MDHEN, CDR2 SYDVKM. This CDR3 has 15 residues. After removal of 6 bases from V and 2 bases from J, the junction contained 10 bases not matched to a gene. In nucleotides, the CDR3 is TGTGCCAGCAGCTTACTAGCGAAACAAACCTACGAGCAGTACTTC. It is translated as CASSLLAKQTYEQYF.

The chain recombines TRBV5-6 with TRBJ2-7; tentative D call: TRBD1 (6 bases). Deletions cut 0 bases from V and 3 bases from J, with 10 bases between. The CDR3 has 14 amino acids. The V gene's germline CDR1 is SGHDT and CDR2 YYEEEE. The CDR3 nucleotides read TGTGCCAGCAGCTTGGGGGGGCGCGACTACGAGCAGTACTTC. Protein product: CASSLGGRDYEQYF. Full variable domain (rest looked up from reference TRBV5-6 and TRBJ2-7): DAGVTQSPTHLIKTRGQQVTLRCSPKSGHDTVSWYQQALGQGPQFIFQYYEEEERQRGNFPDRFSGHQFPNYSSELNVNALLLGDSALYLCASSLGGRDYEQYFGPGTRLTVT.

The chain combines TRBV27 with TRBJ2-5, with D maybe TRBD2 (7 bases). CDR3 length: 15 residues. Between the trimmed V and J ends, which lost 3 bases and 5 bases, there was a span of 16 bases. Germline loops: CDR1 MNHEY, CDR2 SMNVEV (reference sequence). The CDR3 here is CASSFGGGDMETQYF. CDR3 bases: TGTGCCAGCAGTTTTGGAGGGGGGGATATGGAGACCCAGTACTTC.